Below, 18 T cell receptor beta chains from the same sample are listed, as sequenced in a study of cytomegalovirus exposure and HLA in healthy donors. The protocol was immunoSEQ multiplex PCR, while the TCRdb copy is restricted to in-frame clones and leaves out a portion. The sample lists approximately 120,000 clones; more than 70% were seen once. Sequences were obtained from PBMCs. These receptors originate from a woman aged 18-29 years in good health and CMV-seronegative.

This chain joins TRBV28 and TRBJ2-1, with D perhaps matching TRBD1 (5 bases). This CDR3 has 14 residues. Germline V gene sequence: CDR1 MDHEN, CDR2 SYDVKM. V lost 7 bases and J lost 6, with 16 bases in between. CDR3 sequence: CASIRTTNLNEQFF. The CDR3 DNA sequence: TGTGCCAGCATCAGGACAACAAACCTCAATGAGCAGTTCTTC. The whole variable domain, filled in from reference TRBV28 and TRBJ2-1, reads DVKVTQSSRYLVKRTGEKVFLECVQDMDHENMFWYRQDPGLGLRLIYFSYDVKMKEKGDIPEGYSVSREKKERFSLILESASTNQTSMYLCASIRTTNLNEQFFGPGTRLTVL.

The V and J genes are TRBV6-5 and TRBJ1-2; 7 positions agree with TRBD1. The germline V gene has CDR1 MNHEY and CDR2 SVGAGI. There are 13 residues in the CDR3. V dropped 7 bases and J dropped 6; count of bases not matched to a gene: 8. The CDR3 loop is CASTEHTGDGYTF. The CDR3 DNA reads TGTGCCAGCACCGAACACACAGGGGATGGCTACACCTTC.

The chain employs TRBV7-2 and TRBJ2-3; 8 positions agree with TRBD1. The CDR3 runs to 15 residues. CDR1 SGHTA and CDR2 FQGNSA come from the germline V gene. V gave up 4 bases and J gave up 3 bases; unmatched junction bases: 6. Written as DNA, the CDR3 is TGTGCCAGCAGCTCCGGACAGGGTGAAACAGATACGCAGTATTTT. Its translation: CASSSGQGETDTQYF.

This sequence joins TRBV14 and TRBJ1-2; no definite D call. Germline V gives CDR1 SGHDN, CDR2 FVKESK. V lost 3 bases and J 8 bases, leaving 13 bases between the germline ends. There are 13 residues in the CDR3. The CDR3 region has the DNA TGTGCCAGCAGCCAGAGCGCCCGTTGGGGCTACACCTTC. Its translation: CASSQSARWGYTF.

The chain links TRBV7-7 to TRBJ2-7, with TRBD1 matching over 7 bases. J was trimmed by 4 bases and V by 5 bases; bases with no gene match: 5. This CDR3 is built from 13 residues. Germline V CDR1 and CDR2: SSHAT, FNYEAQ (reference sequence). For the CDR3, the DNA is TGTGCCAGCAGCCCGGCGACAGGGTACGAGCAGTACTTC. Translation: CASSPATGYEQYF.

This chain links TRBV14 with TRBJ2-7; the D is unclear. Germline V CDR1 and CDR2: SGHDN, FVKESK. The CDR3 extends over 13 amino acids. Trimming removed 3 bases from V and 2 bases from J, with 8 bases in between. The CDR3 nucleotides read TGTGCCAGCAGCCAGTATGGGCCCTACGAGCAGTACTTC. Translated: CASSQYGPYEQYF.

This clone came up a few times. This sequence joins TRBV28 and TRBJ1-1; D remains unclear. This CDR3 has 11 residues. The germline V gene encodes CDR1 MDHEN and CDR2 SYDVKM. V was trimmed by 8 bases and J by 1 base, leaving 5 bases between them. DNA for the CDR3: TGTGCCAGCGAGGGGAACACTGAAGCTTTCTTT. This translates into CASEGNTEAFF.

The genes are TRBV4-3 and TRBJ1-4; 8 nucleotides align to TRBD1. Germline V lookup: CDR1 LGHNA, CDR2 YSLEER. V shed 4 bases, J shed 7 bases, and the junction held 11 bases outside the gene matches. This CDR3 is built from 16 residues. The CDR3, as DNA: TGCGCCAGCAGCCTTAATCCCCAGGGGGCTGTTGAAAAACTGTTTTTT. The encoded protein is CASSLNPQGAVEKLFF.

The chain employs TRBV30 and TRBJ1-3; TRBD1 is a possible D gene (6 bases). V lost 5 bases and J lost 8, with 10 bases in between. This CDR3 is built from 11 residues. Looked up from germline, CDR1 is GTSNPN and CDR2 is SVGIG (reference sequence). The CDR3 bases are TGTGCCTGGGGGGGCCTCGACACCATATATTTT. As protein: CAWGGLDTIYF.

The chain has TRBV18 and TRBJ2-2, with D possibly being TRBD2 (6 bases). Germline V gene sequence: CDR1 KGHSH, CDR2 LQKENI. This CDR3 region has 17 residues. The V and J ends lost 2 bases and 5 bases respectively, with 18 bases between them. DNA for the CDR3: TGTGCCAGCTCACCATCCTCGGTAGGAGGAGGGACCGGGGAGCTGTTTTTT. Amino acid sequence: CASSPSSVGGGTGELFF.

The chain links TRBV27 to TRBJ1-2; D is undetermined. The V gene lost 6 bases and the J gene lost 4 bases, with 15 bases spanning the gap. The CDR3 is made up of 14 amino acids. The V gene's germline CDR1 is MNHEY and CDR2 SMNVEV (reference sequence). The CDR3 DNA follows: TGTGCCAGCAGGAGGGTGCTGGGTTCCTATGGCTACACCTTC. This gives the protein CASRRVLGSYGYTF.

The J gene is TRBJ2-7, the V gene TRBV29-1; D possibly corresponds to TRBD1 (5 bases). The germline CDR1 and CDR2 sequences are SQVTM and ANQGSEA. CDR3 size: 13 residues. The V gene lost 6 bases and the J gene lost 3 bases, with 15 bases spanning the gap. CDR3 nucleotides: TGCAGCGTCGCCGACAGAGTCCTCTACGAGCAGTACTTC. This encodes CSVADRVLYEQYF.

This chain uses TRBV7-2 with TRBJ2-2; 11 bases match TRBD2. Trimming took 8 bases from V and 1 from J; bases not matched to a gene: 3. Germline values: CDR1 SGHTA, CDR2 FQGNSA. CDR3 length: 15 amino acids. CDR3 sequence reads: CASAGLAGNTGELFF. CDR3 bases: TGTGCCAGCGCAGGACTAGCGGGGAACACCGGGGAGCTGTTTTTT.

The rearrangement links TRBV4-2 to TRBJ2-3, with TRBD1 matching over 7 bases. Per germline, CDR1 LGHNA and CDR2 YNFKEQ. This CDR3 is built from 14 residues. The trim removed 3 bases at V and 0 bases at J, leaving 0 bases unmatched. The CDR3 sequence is CASSQDRSTDTQYF. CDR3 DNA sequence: TGTGCCAGCAGCCAGGACAGGAGCACAGATACGCAGTATTTT.

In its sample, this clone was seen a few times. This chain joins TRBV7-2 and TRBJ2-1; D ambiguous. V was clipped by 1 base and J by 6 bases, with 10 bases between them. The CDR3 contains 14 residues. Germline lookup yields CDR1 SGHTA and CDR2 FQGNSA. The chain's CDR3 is CASSLGYSSNEQFF. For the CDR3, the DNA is TGTGCCAGCAGCTTAGGATACTCGTCCAATGAGCAGTTCTTC.

The CDR3 DNA follows: TGTGCCAGCAGCTATATAGCGGGATCTTATGAGCAGTACTTC. Translated, it gives CASSYIAGSYEQYF. The rearrangement links TRBV5-6 to TRBJ2-7; 8 bases fit TRBD2. Germline assignment: CDR1 SGHDT and CDR2 YYEEEE. This CDR3 comprises 14 residues. V dropped 3 bases and J dropped 7; count of bases not matched to a gene: 9. Based on the CDR3 plus reference TRBV5-6 and TRBJ2-7, the full variable domain is DAGVTQSPTHLIKTRGQQVTLRCSPKSGHDTVSWYQQALGQGPQFIFQYYEEEERQRGNFPDRFSGHQFPNYSSELNVNALLLGDSALYLCASSYIAGSYEQYFGPGTRLTVT.

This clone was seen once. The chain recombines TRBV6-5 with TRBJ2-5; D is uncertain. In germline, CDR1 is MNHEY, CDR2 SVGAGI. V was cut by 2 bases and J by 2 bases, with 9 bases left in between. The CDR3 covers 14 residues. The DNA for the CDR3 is TGTGCCAGCAGTTACGGAGAACCACAAGAGACCCAGTACTTC. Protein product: CASSYGEPQETQYF.

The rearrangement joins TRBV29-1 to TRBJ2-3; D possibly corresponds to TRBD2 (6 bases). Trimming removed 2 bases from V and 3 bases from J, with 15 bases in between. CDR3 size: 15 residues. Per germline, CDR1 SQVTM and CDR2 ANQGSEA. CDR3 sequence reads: CSVEFGGAGTDTQYF. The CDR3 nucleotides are TGCAGCGTTGAATTCGGTGGGGCGGGAACAGATACGCAGTATTTT.